These 10 T cell receptor beta chains originate from one sample sequenced in a study of blood T cell repertoires in COVID-19 (dated by TCRdb to 2020 to 2022). Receptor libraries were prepared by the immunoSEQ multiplex PCR assay. As stored in TCRdb, this immuneACCESS dataset retains in-frame rearrangements with V and J assigned. A fraction of the clones does not appear; measured against another copy, unresolved V genes explain less than half of the discrepancy, and the remainder lacks a known reason. This sample comprises 360,000 or so clones, approximately 89% of them detected only once. 3.9% of the sample lies in the top ten. Sequencing was done on a sample of peripheral blood. All receptors come from a woman in her fifties or sixties with COVID-19, enrolled during active disease.

J is TRBJ2-2 and V is TRBV28; 8 bases are shared with TRBD2. Per germline, CDR1 MDHEN and CDR2 SYDVKM. V dropped 7 bases and J dropped 2; count of bases not matched to a gene: 9. This CDR3 is built from 16 residues. CDR3 in amino acids: CASINRGGHNTGELFF. The CDR3 DNA sequence: TGTGCCAGCATTAACCGGGGGGGACATAACACCGGGGAGCTGTTTTTT.

The rearrangement joins TRBV28 to TRBJ1-2; 7 nucleotides match TRBD1. This CDR3 comprises 15 residues. Germline-derived CDR1 and CDR2 are MDHEN and SYDVKM. With 3 bases clipped from V and 2 bases from J, the junction kept 6 bases outside the gene matches. DNA of the CDR3: TGTGCCAGCAGTTTCGTGGGACAGAGAAACTATGGCTACACCTTC. Encoded protein: CASSFVGQRNYGYTF.

The V gene is TRBV19, the J gene TRBJ2-3; D remains ambiguous. Trimming took off 4 bases at V and 0 bases at J, with 8 bases between the two ends. Germline CDR1 reads LNHDA; CDR2 reads SQIVND (reference sequence). CDR3 size: 14 residues. The CDR3 reads CASSSMASTDTQYF. The DNA for the CDR3 is TGTGCCAGTAGTAGTATGGCCAGCACAGATACGCAGTATTTT. Together with reference TRBV19 and TRBJ2-3, the CDR3 gives the full variable domain: DGGITQSPKYLFRKEGQNVTLSCEQNLNHDAMYWYRQDPGQGLRLIYYSQIVNDFQKGDIAEGYSVSREKKESFPLTVTSAQKNPTAFYLCASSSMASTDTQYFGPGTRLTVL.

The sample holds a few counts of this clone. The rearrangement joins TRBV5-1 to TRBJ1-2; maybe TRBD1 (5 bases). CDR1 is SGHRS and CDR2 is YFSETQ in the germline V gene. The CDR3 consists of 15 residues. The V end was cut by 3 bases, the J end by 3 bases, with 15 bases between. DNA for the CDR3: TGCGCCAGCAGCTCCCGGCCGGGGGTAGACTATGGCTACACCTTC. Protein sequence: CASSSRPGVDYGYTF.

The chain uses TRBV30 and TRBJ2-7; 12 positions agree with TRBD2. Germline V gives CDR1 GTSNPN, CDR2 SVGIG (reference sequence). With V trimmed by 5 bases and J by 8 bases, 13 bases remained unmatched. This CDR3 comprises 15 residues. CDR3: CAWHPRTSGIIQQYF. CDR3 in DNA: TGTGCCTGGCACCCACGGACTAGCGGGATAATACAGCAGTACTTC.

The CDR3 sequence is CASSQDGRTEETQYF. The CDR3, as DNA: TGCGCCAGCAGCCAAGATGGAAGGACAGAAGAGACCCAGTACTTC. This chain connects TRBV4-1 to TRBJ2-5; D may be TRBD1 (6 bases). This CDR3 contains 15 residues. The V gene lost 0 bases and the J gene lost 3 bases, with 11 bases spanning the gap. Germline V gene data show CDR1 as MGHRA and CDR2 as YSYEKL.

The chain links TRBV19 to TRBJ1-6; D gene ambiguous. V was pared by 1 base and J by 1 base, with 8 bases between. The CDR3 sequence is 16 residues long. The germline CDR1 and CDR2 sequences are LNHDA and SQIVND (reference sequence). The CDR3: CASSIAGGSYNSPLHF. CDR3 in DNA: TGTGCCAGTAGTATAGCCGGCGGGTCCTATAATTCACCCCTCCACTTT.

The rearrangement links TRBV12-3 or TRBV12-4 to TRBJ2-7, with TRBD2 identical over 7 bases. CDR3 length: 11 residues. The V segment lost 8 bases and the J segment 4 bases; nucleotides outside the gene matches: 2. CDR3 in amino acids: CASGGDYEQYF. Here the CDR3 DNA reads TGTGCCAGCGGGGGGGATTACGAGCAGTACTTC.

The chain combines TRBV3-1 (or the pseudogene TRBV3-2) with TRBJ2-2; the match to TRBD2 covers 7 bases. CDR1 and CDR2 from the germline V gene are LGHDT and YNNKEL (reference sequence). V gave up 2 bases and J gave up 7 bases; unmatched junction bases: 1. The CDR3 spans 13 residues. CDR3 amino acids: CASSQSGVGELFF. In DNA, the CDR3 is TGTGCCAGCAGCCAAAGCGGGGTCGGGGAGCTGTTTTTT.

The chain recombines TRBV7-2 with TRBJ2-7; TRBD2 aligns across 13 bases. This CDR3 contains 16 residues. V was clipped by 4 bases and J by 11 bases; unmatched bases: 14. Looked up from germline, CDR1 is SGHTA and CDR2 is FQGNSA. The CDR3: CASSSRTSGGATREYF. DNA for the CDR3: TGTGCCAGCAGCTCGAGGACTAGCGGGGGTGCTACGAGGGAGTACTTC.